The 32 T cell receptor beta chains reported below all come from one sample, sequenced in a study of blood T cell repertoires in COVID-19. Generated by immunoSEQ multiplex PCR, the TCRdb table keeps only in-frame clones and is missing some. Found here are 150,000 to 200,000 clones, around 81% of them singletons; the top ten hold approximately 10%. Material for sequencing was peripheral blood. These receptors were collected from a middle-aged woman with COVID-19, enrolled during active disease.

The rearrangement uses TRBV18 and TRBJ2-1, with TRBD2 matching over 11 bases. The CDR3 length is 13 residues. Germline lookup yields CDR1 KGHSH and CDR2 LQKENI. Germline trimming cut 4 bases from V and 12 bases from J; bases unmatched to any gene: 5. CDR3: CASSLSSGGMQFF. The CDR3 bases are TGTGCCAGCTCACTTTCTAGCGGGGGGATGCAGTTCTTC.

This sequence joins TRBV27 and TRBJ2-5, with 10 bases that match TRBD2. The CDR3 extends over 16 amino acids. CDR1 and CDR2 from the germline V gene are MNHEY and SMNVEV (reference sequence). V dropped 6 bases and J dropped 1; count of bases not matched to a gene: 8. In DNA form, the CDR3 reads TGTGCCAGCAGCCGCTATACTAGCGGGATCCAAGAGACCCAGTACTTC. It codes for CASSRYTSGIQETQYF.

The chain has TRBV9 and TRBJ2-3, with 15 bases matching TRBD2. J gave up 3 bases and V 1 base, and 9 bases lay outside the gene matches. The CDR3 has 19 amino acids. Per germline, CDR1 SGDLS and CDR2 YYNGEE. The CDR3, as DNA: TGTGCCAGCAGCGTAAACCCGGGACTAGCGGGGGGCGGAACAGATACGCAGTATTTT. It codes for CASSVNPGLAGGGTDTQYF. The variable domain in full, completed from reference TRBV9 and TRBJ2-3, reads DSGVTQTPKHLITATGQRVTLRCSPRSGDLSVYWYQQSLDQGLQFLIQYYNGEERAKGNILERFSAQQFPDLHSELNLSSLELGDSALYFCASSVNPGLAGGGTDTQYFGPGTRLTVL.

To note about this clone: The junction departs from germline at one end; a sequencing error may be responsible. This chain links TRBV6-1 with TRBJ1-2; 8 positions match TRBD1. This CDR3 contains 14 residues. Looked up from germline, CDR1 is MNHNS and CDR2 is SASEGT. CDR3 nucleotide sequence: TGTGCCAGCAGCGAAGACAGGGGCCGATGGGGCTACACCTTC. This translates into CASSEDRGRWGYTF.

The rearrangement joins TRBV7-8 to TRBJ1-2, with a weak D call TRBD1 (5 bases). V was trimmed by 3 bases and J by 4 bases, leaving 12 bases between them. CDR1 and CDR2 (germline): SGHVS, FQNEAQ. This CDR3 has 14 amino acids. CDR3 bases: TGTGCCAGCAGCTTCGTCGCGCAGGGCTATGGCTACACCTTC. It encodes CASSFVAQGYGYTF. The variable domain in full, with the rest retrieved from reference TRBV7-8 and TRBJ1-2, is GAGVSQSPRYKVAKRGQDVALRCDPISGHVSLFWYQQALGQGPEFLTYFQNEAQLDKSGLPSDRFFAERPEGSVSTLKIQRTQQEDSAVYLCASSFVAQGYGYTFGSGTRLTVV.

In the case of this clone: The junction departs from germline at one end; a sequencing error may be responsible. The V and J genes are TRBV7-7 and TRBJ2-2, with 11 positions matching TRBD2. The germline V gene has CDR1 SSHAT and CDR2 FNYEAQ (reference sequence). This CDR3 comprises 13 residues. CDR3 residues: CASSGLAGGELFF. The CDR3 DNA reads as TGTGCTAGCAGCGGACTAGCGGGCGGGGAGCTGTTTTTT. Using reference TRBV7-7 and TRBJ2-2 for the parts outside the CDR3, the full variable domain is GAGVSQSPRYKVTKRGQDVTLRCDPISSHATLYWYQQALGQGPEFLTYFNYEAQPDKSGLPSDRFSAERPEGSISTLTIQRTEQRDSAMYRCASSGLAGGELFFGEGSRLTVL.

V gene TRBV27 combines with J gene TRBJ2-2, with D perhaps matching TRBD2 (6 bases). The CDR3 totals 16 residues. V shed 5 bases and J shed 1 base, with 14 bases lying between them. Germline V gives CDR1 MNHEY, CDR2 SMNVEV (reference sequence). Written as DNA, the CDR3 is TGTGCCAGCAGTCCCCTCGGGGGATTGAACACCGGGGAGCTGTTTTTT. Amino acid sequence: CASSPLGGLNTGELFF.

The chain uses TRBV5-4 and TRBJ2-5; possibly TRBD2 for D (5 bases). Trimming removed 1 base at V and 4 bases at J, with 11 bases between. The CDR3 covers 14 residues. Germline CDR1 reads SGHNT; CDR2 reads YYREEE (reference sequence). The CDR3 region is CASSLTRSRETQYF. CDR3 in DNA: TGTGCCAGCAGCTTGACTAGATCCAGAGAGACCCAGTACTTC.

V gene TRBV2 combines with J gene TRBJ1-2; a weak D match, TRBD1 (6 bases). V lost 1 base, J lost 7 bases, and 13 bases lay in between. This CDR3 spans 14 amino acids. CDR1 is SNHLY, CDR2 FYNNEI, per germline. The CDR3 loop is CASSEGPGAGGYTF. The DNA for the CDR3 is TGTGCCAGCAGTGAAGGGCCAGGGGCAGGTGGCTACACCTTC.

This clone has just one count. The CDR3, as DNA: TGTGCCAGCAGCCAAGATAGCCCGGGTCGGACTGAAGCTTTCTTT. Translated, it gives CASSQDSPGRTEAFF. The chain joins TRBV3-1 (or the pseudogene TRBV3-2) to TRBJ1-1; D remains unclear. The CDR3 length is 15 residues. Germline V gives CDR1 LGHDT, CDR2 YNNKEL (reference sequence). V lost 0 bases and J lost 5, with 13 bases in between.

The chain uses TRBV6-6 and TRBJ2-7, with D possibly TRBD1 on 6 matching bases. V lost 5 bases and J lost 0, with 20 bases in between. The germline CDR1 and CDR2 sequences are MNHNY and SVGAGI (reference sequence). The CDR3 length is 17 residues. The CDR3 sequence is CASSQSRSSDSSYEQYF. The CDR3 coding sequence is TGTGCCAGCAGTCAAAGCCGGAGCTCGGACAGCTCCTACGAGCAGTACTTC.

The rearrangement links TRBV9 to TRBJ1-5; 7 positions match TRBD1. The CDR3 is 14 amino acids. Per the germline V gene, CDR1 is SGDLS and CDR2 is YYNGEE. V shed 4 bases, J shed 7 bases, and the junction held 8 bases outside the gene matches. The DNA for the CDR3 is TGTGCCAGCAGCTGGGACAGCGGGGGCCAGCCCCAGCATTTT. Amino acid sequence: CASSWDSGGQPQHF. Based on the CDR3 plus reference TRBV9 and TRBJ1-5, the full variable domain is DSGVTQTPKHLITATGQRVTLRCSPRSGDLSVYWYQQSLDQGLQFLIQYYNGEERAKGNILERFSAQQFPDLHSELNLSSLELGDSALYFCASSWDSGGQPQHFGDGTRLSIL.

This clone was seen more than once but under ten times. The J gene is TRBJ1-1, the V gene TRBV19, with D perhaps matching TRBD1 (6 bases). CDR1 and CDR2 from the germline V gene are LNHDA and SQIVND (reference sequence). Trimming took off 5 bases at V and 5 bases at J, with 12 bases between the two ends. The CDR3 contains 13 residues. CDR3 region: CASSVTRGTEAFF. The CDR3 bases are TGTGCCAGTAGTGTAACAAGGGGGACTGAAGCTTTCTTT.

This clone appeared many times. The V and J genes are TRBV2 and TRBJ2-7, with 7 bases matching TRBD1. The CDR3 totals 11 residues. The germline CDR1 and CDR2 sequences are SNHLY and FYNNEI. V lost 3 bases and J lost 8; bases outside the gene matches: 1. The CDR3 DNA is TGTGCCAGCAGTGAGGGACAGAAGCAGTACGTC. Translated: CASSEGQKQYV.

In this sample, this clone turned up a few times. CDR3 in amino acids: CAGSGDSPLHF. CDR3 DNA: TGTGCCGGGTCAGGGGACTCACCCCTCCACTTT. The V gene is TRBV2, the J gene TRBJ1-6; weak D call: TRBD1 (6 bases). Germline V gene sequence: CDR1 SNHLY, CDR2 FYNNEI. Trimming removed 11 bases at V and 10 bases at J, with 12 bases between. CDR3 length: 11 amino acids.

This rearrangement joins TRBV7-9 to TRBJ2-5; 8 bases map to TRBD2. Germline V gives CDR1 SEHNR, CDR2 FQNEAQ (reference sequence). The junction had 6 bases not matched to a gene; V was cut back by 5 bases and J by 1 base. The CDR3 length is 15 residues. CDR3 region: CASSDGLAVQETQYF. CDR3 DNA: TGTGCCAGCAGCGATGGACTAGCCGTCCAAGAGACCCAGTACTTC.

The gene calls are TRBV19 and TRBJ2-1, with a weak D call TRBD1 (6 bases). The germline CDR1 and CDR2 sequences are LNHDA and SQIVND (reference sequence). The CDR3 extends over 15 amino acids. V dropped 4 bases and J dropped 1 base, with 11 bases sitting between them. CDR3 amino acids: CASSTGVRSYNEQFF. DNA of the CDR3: TGTGCCAGTAGTACAGGGGTAAGATCCTACAATGAGCAGTTCTTC.

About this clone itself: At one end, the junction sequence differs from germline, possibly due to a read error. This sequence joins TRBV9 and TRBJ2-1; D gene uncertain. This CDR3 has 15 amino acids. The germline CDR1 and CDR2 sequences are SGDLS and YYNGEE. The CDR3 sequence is CASSASSNSFNQQFF. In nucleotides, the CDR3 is TGTGCCAGCAGCGCCAGTTCCAATTCATTCAATCAGCAGTTCTTC.

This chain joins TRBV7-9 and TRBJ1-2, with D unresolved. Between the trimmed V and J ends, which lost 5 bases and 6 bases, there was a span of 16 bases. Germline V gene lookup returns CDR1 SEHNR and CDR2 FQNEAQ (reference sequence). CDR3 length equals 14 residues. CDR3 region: CASSPSAGSDGYTF. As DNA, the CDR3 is TGTGCCAGCAGCCCCTCCGCAGGCTCAGATGGCTACACCTTC.

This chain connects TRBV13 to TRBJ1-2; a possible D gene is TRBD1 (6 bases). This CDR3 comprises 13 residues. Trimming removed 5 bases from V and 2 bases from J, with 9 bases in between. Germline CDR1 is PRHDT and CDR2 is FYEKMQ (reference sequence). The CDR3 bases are TGTGCCAGCAGCATGACAGGAAACTATGGCTACACCTTC. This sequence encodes CASSMTGNYGYTF. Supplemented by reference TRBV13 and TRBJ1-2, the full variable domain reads AAGVIQSPRHLIKEKRETATLKCYPIPRHDTVYWYQQGPGQDPQFLISFYEKMQSDKGSIPDRFSAQQFSDYHSELNMSSLELGDSALYFCASSMTGNYGYTFGSGTRLTVV.

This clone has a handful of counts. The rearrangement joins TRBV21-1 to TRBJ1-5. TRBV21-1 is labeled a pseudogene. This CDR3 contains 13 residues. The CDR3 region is CASSKDGVGPQHF. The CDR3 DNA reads TGTGCCAGCAGCAAAGATGGAGTAGGACCCCAGCATTTT.

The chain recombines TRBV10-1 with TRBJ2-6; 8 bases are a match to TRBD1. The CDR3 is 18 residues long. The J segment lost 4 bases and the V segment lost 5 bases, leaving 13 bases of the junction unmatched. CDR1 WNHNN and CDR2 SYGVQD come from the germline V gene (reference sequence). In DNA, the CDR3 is TGCGCCAGCAGTCGGGACAGGCCTAATTGGACCGGGGCCAACGTCCTGACTTTC. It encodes CASSRDRPNWTGANVLTF.

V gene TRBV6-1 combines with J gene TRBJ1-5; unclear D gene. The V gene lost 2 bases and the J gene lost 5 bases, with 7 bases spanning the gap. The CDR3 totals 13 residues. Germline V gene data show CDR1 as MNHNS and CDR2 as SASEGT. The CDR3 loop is CASSEYIDQPQHF. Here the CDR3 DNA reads TGTGCCAGCAGTGAATATATAGATCAGCCCCAGCATTTT.

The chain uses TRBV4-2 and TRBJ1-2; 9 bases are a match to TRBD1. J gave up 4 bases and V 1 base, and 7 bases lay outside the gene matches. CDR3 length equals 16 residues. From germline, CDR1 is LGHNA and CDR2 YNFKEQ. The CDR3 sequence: CASSQVMRDRAYGYTF. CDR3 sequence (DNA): TGTGCCAGCAGCCAAGTTATGCGGGACAGGGCCTATGGCTACACCTTC.

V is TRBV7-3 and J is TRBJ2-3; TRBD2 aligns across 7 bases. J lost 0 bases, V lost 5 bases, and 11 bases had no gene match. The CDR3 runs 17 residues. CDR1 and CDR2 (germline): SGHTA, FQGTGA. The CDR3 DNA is TGTGCCAGCAGCGCCCAAGGGAGCGGGATGAGCACAGATACGCAGTATTTT. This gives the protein CASSAQGSGMSTDTQYF.

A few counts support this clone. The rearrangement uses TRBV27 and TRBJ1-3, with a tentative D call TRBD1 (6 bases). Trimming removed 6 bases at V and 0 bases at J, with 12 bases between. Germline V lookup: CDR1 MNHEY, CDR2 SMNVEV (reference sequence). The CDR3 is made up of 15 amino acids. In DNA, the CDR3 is TGTGCCAGCAGCCCGGGGGGCCGCTCTGGAAACACCATATATTTT. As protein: CASSPGGRSGNTIYF.

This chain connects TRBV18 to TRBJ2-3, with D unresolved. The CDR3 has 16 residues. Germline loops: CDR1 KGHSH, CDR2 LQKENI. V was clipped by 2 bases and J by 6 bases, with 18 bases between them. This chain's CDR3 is CASSPRRADGEDTQYF. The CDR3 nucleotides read TGTGCCAGCTCACCAAGGAGAGCTGATGGCGAGGATACGCAGTATTTT.

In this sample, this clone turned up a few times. The chain's CDR3 is CATSDPQGSGSYEQYF. CDR3 DNA sequence: TGTGCCACCAGTGACCCGCAGGGATCGGGTAGCTACGAGCAGTACTTC. The gene calls are TRBV24-1 and TRBJ2-7; possible D gene TRBD1, 5 bases. The CDR3 extends over 16 amino acids. Per the germline V gene, CDR1 is KGHDR and CDR2 is SFDVKD. Trimming removed 4 bases at V and 3 bases at J, with 18 bases between.

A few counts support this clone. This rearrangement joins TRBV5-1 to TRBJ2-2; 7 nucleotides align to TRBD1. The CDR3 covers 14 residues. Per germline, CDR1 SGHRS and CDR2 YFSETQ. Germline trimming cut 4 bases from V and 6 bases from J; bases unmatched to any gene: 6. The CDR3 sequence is CASSTGTVSGELFF. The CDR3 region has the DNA TGCGCCAGCAGCACGGGGACAGTGTCCGGGGAGCTGTTTTTT.

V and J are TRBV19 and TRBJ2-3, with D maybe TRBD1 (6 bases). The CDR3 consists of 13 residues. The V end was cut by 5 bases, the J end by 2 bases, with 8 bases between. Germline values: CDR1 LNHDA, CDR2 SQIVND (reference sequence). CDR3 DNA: TGTGCCAGTAGTGACAGGAACACAGATACGCAGTATTTT. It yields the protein CASSDRNTDTQYF.

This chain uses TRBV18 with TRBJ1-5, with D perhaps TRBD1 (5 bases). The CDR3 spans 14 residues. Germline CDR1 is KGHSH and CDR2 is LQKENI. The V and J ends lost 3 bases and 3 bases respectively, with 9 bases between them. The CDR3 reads CASSPDSHNQPQHF. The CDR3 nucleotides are TGTGCCAGCTCACCTGACAGCCACAATCAGCCCCAGCATTTT.

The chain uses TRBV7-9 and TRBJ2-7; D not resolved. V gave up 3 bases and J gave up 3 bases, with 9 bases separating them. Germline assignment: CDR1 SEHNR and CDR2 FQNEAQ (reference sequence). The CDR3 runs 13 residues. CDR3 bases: TGTGCCAGCAGCTTCGTCGACAACTACGAGCAGTACTTC. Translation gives CASSFVDNYEQYF.